This entry lists 31 T cell receptor beta chains sequenced from one sample in a study of CD8 T cells in ankylosing spondylitis. TCRdb recomputed calls from the 5' RACE reads with MiXCR, one row per CDR3 protein. The repertoire holds about 240,000 distinct CDR3 sequences, with around 11% as singletons. Sequencing was done on a sample of blood, either unsorted or a sorted T cell fraction (not recorded which). These receptors were taken from a male donor with ankylosing spondylitis or in good health (not recorded which).

In the case of this clonotype: This could be a read error, since a much larger clone is one nucleotide away. J is TRBJ2-5 and V is TRBV20-1; D is perhaps TRBD2 (7 bases). Germline-derived CDR1 and CDR2 are DFQATT and SNEGSKA (reference sequence). The CDR3 loop spans 13 amino acids. V lost 3 bases to trimming and J lost 5 bases, with 13 bases between them. CDR3 in amino acids: CSASGGPRETQYF. Here the CDR3 DNA reads TGCAGTGCTAGCGGGGGGCCCCGGGAGACCCAGTACTTC.

In this sample, this clonotype turned up many times. The V call is TRBV6-5, the J call TRBJ1-5; D possibly corresponds to TRBD1 (6 bases). This CDR3 is 14 amino acids long. In germline, CDR1 is MNHEY, CDR2 SVGAGI. The germline V and J ends were trimmed by 4 bases and 4 bases, with 11 bases remaining between them. The CDR3 DNA reads as TGTGCCAGCAGTTCGGGACACCAAAATCAGCCCCAGCATTTT. As protein: CASSSGHQNQPQHF.

The V call is TRBV5-1, the J call TRBJ2-3; possible D gene TRBD2, 5 bases. Germline V lookup: CDR1 SGHRS, CDR2 YFSETQ. The CDR3 extends over 14 amino acids. Trimming shortened V by 7 bases and J by 4 bases, and 16 bases separated the two germline ends. The CDR3 region has the DNA TGCGCCAGCTTGGTCGTCCCCGGGGCAGATACGCAGTATTTT. Protein: CASLVVPGADTQYF.

This clonotype occurred a few times. Here the CDR3 reads CSARDYSLEETQYF. Written as DNA, the CDR3 is TGCAGTGCTAGAGATTACAGCCTGGAAGAGACCCAGTACTTC. The J gene is TRBJ2-5, the V gene TRBV20-1; D remains ambiguous. The V gene lost 0 bases and the J gene lost 3 bases, with 11 bases spanning the gap. CDR1 is DFQATT, CDR2 SNEGSKA, per germline (reference sequence). CDR3 length: 14 residues.

In its sample, this clonotype was seen a few times. This rearrangement joins TRBV2 to TRBJ1-5; TRBD1 might be the D (6 bases). V lost 6 bases and J lost 0, with 15 bases in between. The CDR3 totals 16 residues. CDR1 and CDR2 (germline): SNHLY, FYNNEI. CDR3 nucleotide sequence: TGTGCCAGCAGGGAAACAGGGATCAATAGCAATCAGCCCCAGCATTTT. Protein product: CASRETGINSNQPQHF.

This rearrangement joins TRBV7-6 to TRBJ2-5; the D gene is possibly TRBD1 (6 bases). Germline CDR1 and CDR2: SGHVS and FNYEAQ. CDR3 size: 15 residues. V gave up 4 bases and J gave up 1 base, with 13 bases separating them. The DNA for the CDR3 is TGTGCCAGCAGCTCCATGTCAGGGGTCCAAGAGACCCAGTACTTC. This translates into CASSSMSGVQETQYF.

This clonotype has at least ten counts. The CDR3 sequence: CSVVSDGMYNEQFF. The CDR3 DNA sequence: TGCAGCGTTGTCTCGGATGGGATGTACAATGAGCAGTTCTTC. This chain uses TRBV29-1 with TRBJ2-1; D remains ambiguous. V was cut by 4 bases and J by 4 bases, with 14 bases left in between. The CDR3 is 14 amino acids. Germline CDR1 and CDR2: SQVTM and ANQGSEA.

The rearrangement joins TRBV6-1 to TRBJ1-2, with D unclear. The CDR3 runs to 16 residues. Germline loops: CDR1 MNHNS, CDR2 SASEGT. V shed 5 bases and J shed 5 bases, with 21 bases lying between them. The CDR3 loop is CASSPDLAGRMYGYTF. CDR3 DNA sequence: TGTGCCAGCAGTCCAGACCTAGCCGGAAGGATGTATGGCTACACCTTC.

This chain links TRBV7-9 with TRBJ1-2; D not certain. This CDR3 comprises 14 residues. Germline loops: CDR1 SEHNR, CDR2 FQNEAQ (reference sequence). Trimming removed 3 bases at V and 6 bases at J, with 14 bases between. The CDR3 is CASSLSLAPNGYTF. CDR3 nucleotides: TGTGCCAGCAGCTTGAGCCTGGCCCCGAATGGCTACACCTTC.

This clonotype has a count of ten or more. V and J are TRBV12-3 or TRBV12-4 and TRBJ2-2, with D unresolved. CDR3 length: 13 amino acids. V was pared by 3 bases and J by 6 bases, with 8 bases between. The CDR3 sequence: CASSFTLSGELFF. The CDR3 bases are TGTGCCAGCAGTTTTACCTTGTCCGGGGAGCTGTTTTTT.

This clonotype was counted ten times or more. The chain carries TRBV5-1 and TRBJ2-3; D might be TRBD2 (6 bases). V was clipped by 0 bases and J by 2 bases, with 13 bases between them. Looked up from germline, CDR1 is SGHRS and CDR2 is YFSETQ. The CDR3 spans 16 residues. The CDR3 protein is CASSLGSAGITDTQYF. CDR3 coding DNA: TGCGCCAGCAGCTTGGGTTCGGCGGGGATCACAGATACGCAGTATTTT.

This clonotype was counted at least ten times. This sequence joins TRBV15 and TRBJ2-1, with D unresolved. V dropped 6 bases and J dropped 6 bases, with 18 bases sitting between them. Per germline, CDR1 LNHNV and CDR2 YYDKDF (reference sequence). The CDR3 has 15 residues. For the CDR3, the DNA is TGTGCCACCAGAGCCCGTCCGCGGACCGGCAATGAGCAGTTCTTC. This encodes CATRARPRTGNEQFF.

This clonotype was seen repeatedly, ten times or more. The CDR3 bases are TGTGCCAGCAGCTTAGGACAGGGTCATGGCTACACCTTC. Protein product: CASSLGQGHGYTF. The chain combines TRBV11-2 with TRBJ1-2, with 7 bases identical to TRBD1. J was trimmed by 6 bases and V by 1 base; bases with no gene match: 2. The CDR3 is 13 residues long. Germline V gene data show CDR1 as SGHAT and CDR2 as FQNNGV. Using reference TRBV11-2 and TRBJ1-2 for the parts outside the CDR3, the full variable domain is EAGVAQSPRYKIIEKRQSVAFWCNPISGHATLYWYQQILGQGPKLLIQFQNNGVVDDSQLPKDRFSAERLKGVDSTLKIQPAKLEDSAVYLCASSLGQGHGYTFGSGTRLTVV.

The table lists this clonotype with many counts. The chain combines TRBV6-1 with TRBJ2-6; no firm D call. The CDR3 contains 13 residues. V gave up 8 bases and J gave up 0 bases, with 5 bases separating them. Germline CDR1 reads MNHNS; CDR2 reads SASEGT. CDR3 bases: TGTGCCAGCTCCGCCTCTGGGGCCAACGTCCTGACTTTC. This gives the protein CASSASGANVLTF.

This clonotype was seen ten or more times. V usage is TRBV12-3 or TRBV12-4 and J usage is TRBJ2-7, with 7 positions matching TRBD2. CDR3 length: 13 residues. Unmatched junction bases numbered 2, after V lost 3 bases and J lost 3 bases. The CDR3 protein is CASSFGTNYEQYF. The CDR3 nucleotides read TGTGCCAGCAGTTTCGGGACTAACTACGAGCAGTACTTC.

This clonotype was observed at least ten times. The V gene is TRBV9, the J gene TRBJ1-6; D remains ambiguous. CDR3 length equals 14 residues. Deletions cut 4 bases from V and 5 bases from J, with 10 bases between. Germline V CDR1 and CDR2: SGDLS, YYNGEE. This CDR3 reads CASSSERNNSPLHF. The CDR3 DNA is TGTGCCAGCAGCTCCGAGAGGAATAATTCACCCCTCCACTTT. The full variable domain, rest sourced from reference TRBV9 and TRBJ1-6, is DSGVTQTPKHLITATGQRVTLRCSPRSGDLSVYWYQQSLDQGLQFLIQYYNGEERAKGNILERFSAQQFPDLHSELNLSSLELGDSALYFCASSSERNNSPLHFGNGTRLTVT.

The chain's CDR3 is CASSLTGAPYGYTF. CDR3 in DNA: TGTGCCAGCAGTTTAACCGGGGCTCCCTATGGCTACACCTTC. V and J are TRBV12-3 or TRBV12-4 and TRBJ1-2; D possibly corresponds to TRBD1 (5 bases). The CDR3 consists of 14 residues. The V and J ends lost 2 bases and 4 bases respectively, with 11 bases between them.

This clonotype was seen many times. The CDR3 sequence: CSVVPPRGQETQYF. CDR3 DNA sequence: TGCAGCGTTGTCCCACCCCGGGGGCAAGAGACCCAGTACTTC. This chain joins TRBV29-1 and TRBJ2-5, with D perhaps matching TRBD2 (6 bases). Germline assignment: CDR1 SQVTM and CDR2 ANQGSEA. The V gene lost 4 bases and the J gene lost 2 bases, with 14 bases spanning the gap. The CDR3 extends over 14 amino acids.

This clonotype was seen at least ten times. The V gene is TRBV4-2, the J gene TRBJ2-5; 9 bases are shared with TRBD1. Germline V gene data show CDR1 as LGHNA and CDR2 as YNFKEQ. V lost 1 base, J lost 4 bases, and 4 bases stayed unmatched. The CDR3 has 15 residues. Here the CDR3 reads CASSQGGQGAETQYF. The CDR3 DNA reads as TGTGCCAGCAGCCAAGGGGGACAGGGAGCAGAGACCCAGTACTTC.

This clonotype was counted ten times or more. The chain is built from TRBV20-1 and TRBJ1-1; D unclear. CDR3 size: 14 residues. Between the trimmed V and J ends, which lost 0 bases and 1 base, there was a span of 9 bases. The germline V gene has CDR1 DFQATT and CDR2 SNEGSKA (reference sequence). CDR3 loop: CSARDPQPNTEAFF. CDR3 coding DNA: TGCAGTGCTAGAGATCCCCAGCCGAACACTGAAGCTTTCTTT.

This clonotype was detected only a few times. V gene TRBV7-6 combines with J gene TRBJ2-1; D gene unclear. This CDR3 comprises 16 residues. The V gene lost 5 bases and the J gene lost 7 bases, with 21 bases spanning the gap. Per the germline V gene, CDR1 is SGHVS and CDR2 is FNYEAQ. CDR3 DNA sequence: TGTGCCAGCAGCGCACGACCTAGACTCTCTAGAAATGAGCAGTTCTTC. This sequence encodes CASSARPRLSRNEQFF.

This clonotype was picked up a small number of times. The chain joins TRBV7-9 to TRBJ1-1, with 8 positions matching TRBD1. The germline V gene has CDR1 SEHNR and CDR2 FQNEAQ (reference sequence). The CDR3 has 13 amino acids. CDR3 coding DNA: TGTTGTACACAGGGGGGGGGGAACACTGAAGCTTTCTTT. Translated: CCTQGGGNTEAFF.

The chain joins TRBV5-4 to TRBJ1-1, with D perhaps matching TRBD1 (5 bases). CDR1 SGHNT and CDR2 YYREEE come from the germline V gene (reference sequence). The CDR3 sequence is 15 residues long. V shed 0 bases and J shed 1 base, with 10 bases lying between them. The CDR3 DNA sequence: TGTGCCAGCAGCTTGGGTTGGGGGGGGAACACTGAAGCTTTCTTT. Protein: CASSLGWGGNTEAFF. Using reference TRBV5-4 and TRBJ1-1 for the parts outside the CDR3, the full variable domain is ETGVTQSPTHLIKTRGQQVTLRCSSQSGHNTVSWYQQALGQGPQFIFQYYREEENGRGNFPPRFSGLQFPNYSSELNVNALELDDSALYLCASSLGWGGNTEAFFGQGTRLTVV.

The chain couples TRBV20-1 to TRBJ1-5; the D gene is possibly TRBD1 (6 bases). This CDR3 comprises 16 residues. Germline V CDR1 and CDR2: DFQATT, SNEGSKA (reference sequence). V was cut by 1 base and J by 0 bases, with 13 bases left in between. In DNA, the CDR3 is TGCAGTGCTAGAGCGGACAGTACCTATAGCAATCAGCCCCAGCATTTT. Its protein product is CSARADSTYSNQPQHF.

This sequence joins TRBV28 and TRBJ2-1, with 9 bases identical to TRBD2. The trim removed 3 bases at V and 5 bases at J, leaving 5 bases unmatched. Germline CDR1 MDHEN, CDR2 SYDVKM. The CDR3 is 15 amino acids. This CDR3 is CASSFSSSGDNEQFF. The CDR3 DNA follows: TGTGCCAGCAGTTTTTCTTCTAGCGGGGACAATGAGCAGTTCTTC.

This clonotype showed up many times. V and J are TRBV29-1 and TRBJ1-5; D unclear. Germline-derived CDR1 and CDR2 are SQVTM and ANQGSEA. The CDR3 extends over 12 amino acids. V lost 4 bases and J lost 6, with 10 bases in between. In DNA, the CDR3 is TGCAGCGTTGTTGAGGGCGGTCAGCCCCAGCATTTT. It yields the protein CSVVEGGQPQHF. Using reference TRBV29-1 and TRBJ1-5 for the parts outside the CDR3, the full variable domain is SAVISQKPSRDICQRGTSLTIQCQVDSQVTMMFWYRQQPGQSLTLIATANQGSEATYESGFVIDKFPISRPNLTFSTLTVSNMSPEDSSIYLCSVVEGGQPQHFGDGTRLSIL.

Turning to this clonotype: Just one base apart from a much larger clone, this may be a read error. This CDR3 is CANSLVGLGGELFF. DNA of the CDR3: TGTGCCAACAGCTTGGTCGGACTGGGCGGGGAGCTGTTTTTT. This chain connects TRBV5-5 to TRBJ2-2; tentatively, D is TRBD2 (5 bases). The germline gives CDR1 SGHKS, CDR2 YYEKEE (reference sequence). The CDR3 is made up of 14 amino acids.

This clonotype was counted at least ten times. The chain has TRBV4-2 and TRBJ1-1; D remains ambiguous. The germline V gene has CDR1 LGHNA and CDR2 YNFKEQ. Trimming removed 1 base at V and 4 bases at J, with 19 bases between. This CDR3 is built from 17 residues. CDR3 sequence reads: CASSQAGGLDWSTEAFF. The DNA for the CDR3 is TGTGCCAGCAGCCAAGCCGGCGGACTGGACTGGAGCACTGAAGCTTTCTTT.

This clonotype was seen many times. This chain connects TRBV5-1 to TRBJ2-4; TRBD2 matches 8 bases. Germline loops: CDR1 SGHRS, CDR2 YFSETQ. V was clipped by 0 bases and J by 15 bases; unmatched bases: 14. The CDR3 consists of 15 residues. The CDR3 nucleotides read TGCGCCAGCAGCTTGGCTTCGTCCGGGCGGGGGGAACCGTACTTC. It is translated as CASSLASSGRGEPYF.

This clonotype was counted ten times or more. This chain links TRBV4-2 with TRBJ2-2; 9 nucleotides align to TRBD2. Per the germline V gene, CDR1 is LGHNA and CDR2 is YNFKEQ. V shed 2 bases, J shed 7 bases, and the junction held 5 bases outside the gene matches. CDR3 size: 15 residues. The CDR3 loop is CASSQPGLANGELFF. The CDR3 bases are TGTGCCAGCAGCCAACCGGGACTAGCAAACGGGGAGCTGTTTTTT.

This clonotype was observed at least ten times. The chain carries TRBV12-3 or TRBV12-4 and TRBJ2-1, with D possibly matching TRBD1 (6 bases). Trimming pared 5 bases from V and 6 bases from J, leaving 14 bases between. The CDR3 is 14 residues long. The CDR3 sequence: CASSITGWGNEQFF. DNA for the CDR3: TGTGCCAGCAGTATTACAGGGTGGGGCAATGAGCAGTTCTTC.